A single sample is the source of the 13 T cell receptor beta chains below, sequenced in a study of CD8+ T cells in alopecia areata (dated by TCRdb to 2016 to 2019). The sample's time point label is to be understood as: baseline before oral tofacitinib. The library was generated by the immunoSEQ multiplex PCR assay. To provide template for TCR sequencing, every sample had RNA extracted and reverse transcribed into cDNA. The immuneACCESS repertoire file appears here via TCRdb, limited to in-frame rearrangements. These files lack a portion of the clones; in checked studies, under half of the deficit traces to unresolved V genes, and the cause of the others is not known. This sample holds about 130,000 clones; around 50% were observed only once. The ten top clones hold less than 5.5% of the sample. This specimen was CD4+ T cells sorted from blood, taken at week 0. These receptor sequences come from a human donor with alopecia areata.

The V call is TRBV7-8, the J call TRBJ2-3; D is unresolved. Trimming removed 1 base at V and 7 bases at J, with 9 bases between. CDR1 SGHVS and CDR2 FQNEAQ come from the germline V gene. CDR3 length: 13 amino acids. CDR3 nucleotides: TGTGCCAGCAGCTTAGGACGTACAAATACGCAGTATTTT. It translates to CASSLGRTNTQYF.

This sequence joins TRBV27 and TRBJ2-7, with a possible D match to TRBD2 (7 bases). Germline lookup yields CDR1 MNHEY and CDR2 SMNVEV (reference sequence). The CDR3 extends over 15 amino acids. V lost 3 bases and J lost 6, with 18 bases in between. CDR3 residues: CASSFNRVSGGEQYF. The CDR3 bases are TGTGCCAGCAGTTTCAACAGGGTTTCGGGGGGCGAGCAGTACTTC.

This chain joins TRBV5-4 and TRBJ2-2, with a tentative D call TRBD1 (5 bases). The V gene's germline CDR1 is SGHNT and CDR2 YYREEE (reference sequence). Between the trimmed V and J ends, which lost 4 bases and 1 base, there was a span of 11 bases. The CDR3 runs 15 residues. CDR3 residues: CASSQVRGNTGELFF. The CDR3 region has the DNA TGTGCCAGCAGCCAGGTTAGGGGGAACACCGGGGAGCTGTTTTTT.

V and J are TRBV30 and TRBJ1-2; D not resolved. Per the germline V gene, CDR1 is GTSNPN and CDR2 is SVGIG (reference sequence). The CDR3 length is 13 residues. Trimming shortened V by 4 bases and J by 3 bases, and 12 bases separated the two germline ends. The CDR3 is CAWTRGLDYGYTF. The CDR3 nucleotides are TGTGCCTGGACCCGAGGGCTTGACTATGGCTACACCTTC.

The chain has TRBV19 and TRBJ1-5, with a weak D call TRBD1 (6 bases). The CDR3 length is 13 residues. The germline V and J ends were trimmed by 5 bases and 4 bases, with 9 bases remaining between them. In germline, CDR1 is LNHDA, CDR2 SQIVND (reference sequence). The CDR3 DNA reads as TGTGCCAGTAGTCAAACAGGGAATCAGCCCCAGCATTTT. This gives the protein CASSQTGNQPQHF.

The chain uses TRBV13 and TRBJ2-7; possibly TRBD2 for D (6 bases). V dropped 4 bases and J dropped 3 bases, with 13 bases sitting between them. The CDR3 has 14 amino acids. Germline V gene sequence: CDR1 PRHDT, CDR2 FYEKMQ (reference sequence). CDR3 sequence reads: CASSYGRGNYEQYF. CDR3 nucleotide sequence: TGTGCCAGCAGCTACGGCCGGGGGAACTACGAGCAGTACTTC. The complete variable domain, with remaining parts taken from reference TRBV13 and TRBJ2-7, reads AAGVIQSPRHLIKEKRETATLKCYPIPRHDTVYWYQQGPGQDPQFLISFYEKMQSDKGSIPDRFSAQQFSDYHSELNMSSLELGDSALYFCASSYGRGNYEQYFGPGTRLTVT.

This clone was detected a few times. The chain couples TRBV5-6 to TRBJ2-6; possibly TRBD1 or TRBD2 for D (5 bases each). The CDR3 spans 17 residues. The V gene lost 3 bases and the J gene lost 0 bases, with 13 bases spanning the gap. Germline V gives CDR1 SGHDT, CDR2 YYEEEE. The CDR3 sequence: CASSYWDRTSGANVLTF. For the CDR3, the DNA is TGTGCCAGCAGCTATTGGGACCGAACCTCTGGGGCCAACGTCCTGACTTTC. The variable domain in full, with the rest retrieved from reference TRBV5-6 and TRBJ2-6, is DAGVTQSPTHLIKTRGQQVTLRCSPKSGHDTVSWYQQALGQGPQFIFQYYEEEERQRGNFPDRFSGHQFPNYSSELNVNALLLGDSALYLCASSYWDRTSGANVLTFGAGSRLTVL.

The chain employs TRBV19 and TRBJ2-3; 7 bases line up with TRBD1. The CDR3 runs to 17 residues. After removal of 5 bases from V and 2 bases from J, the junction contained 13 bases not matched to a gene. Per the germline V gene, CDR1 is LNHDA and CDR2 is SQIVND (reference sequence). CDR3 in DNA: TGTGCCAGTAGTGGTCGAGGCCGGGACAGTAACACAGATACGCAGTATTTT. This encodes CASSGRGRDSNTDTQYF.

V is TRBV18 and J is TRBJ2-7; weak D call: TRBD2 (6 bases). Trimming took off 0 bases at V and 2 bases at J, with 11 bases between the two ends. This CDR3 comprises 15 residues. Looked up from germline, CDR1 is KGHSH and CDR2 is LQKENI. The DNA for the CDR3 is TGTGCCAGCTCACCACCGCGGGGCCCGCCCTACGAGCAGTACTTC. This encodes CASSPPRGPPYEQYF.

This chain connects TRBV30 to TRBJ1-5, with D uncertain. CDR1 is GTSNPN, CDR2 SVGIG, per germline (reference sequence). There are 15 residues in the CDR3. V lost 5 bases and J 7 bases, leaving 21 bases between the germline ends. The CDR3 region is CAWSSGSRGKQPQHF. The CDR3 nucleotides are TGTGCCTGGTCTAGCGGGTCCAGAGGGAAACAGCCCCAGCATTTT.

The rearrangement joins TRBV5-6 to TRBJ2-1; D call uncertain. The CDR3 is 11 amino acids. CDR1 SGHDT and CDR2 YYEEEE come from the germline V gene. Trimming took 0 bases from V and 8 from J, leaving 3 bases between them. The CDR3 DNA is TGTGCCAGCAGCTTGGTGGATGAGCAGTTCTTC. Translated, it gives CASSLVDEQFF.

The chain employs TRBV5-6 and TRBJ2-7; D ambiguous. This CDR3 is built from 11 residues. CDR1 and CDR2 (germline): SGHDT, YYEEEE. V lost 3 bases, J lost 7 bases, and 8 bases lay in between. CDR3: CASSYGPEQYF. The CDR3 DNA reads as TGTGCCAGCAGCTATGGGCCTGAGCAGTACTTC.

The CDR3 coding sequence is TGTGCCAGCAGCGACATTAGCGGGAGGGGATACAATGAGCAGTTCTTC. Translating it yields CASSDISGRGYNEQFF. The V call is TRBV7-2, the J call TRBJ2-1; 11 positions agree with TRBD2. The CDR3 covers 16 residues. The J segment lost 4 bases and the V segment lost 5 bases, leaving 7 bases of the junction unmatched. CDR1 and CDR2 from the germline V gene are SGHTA and FQGNSA.